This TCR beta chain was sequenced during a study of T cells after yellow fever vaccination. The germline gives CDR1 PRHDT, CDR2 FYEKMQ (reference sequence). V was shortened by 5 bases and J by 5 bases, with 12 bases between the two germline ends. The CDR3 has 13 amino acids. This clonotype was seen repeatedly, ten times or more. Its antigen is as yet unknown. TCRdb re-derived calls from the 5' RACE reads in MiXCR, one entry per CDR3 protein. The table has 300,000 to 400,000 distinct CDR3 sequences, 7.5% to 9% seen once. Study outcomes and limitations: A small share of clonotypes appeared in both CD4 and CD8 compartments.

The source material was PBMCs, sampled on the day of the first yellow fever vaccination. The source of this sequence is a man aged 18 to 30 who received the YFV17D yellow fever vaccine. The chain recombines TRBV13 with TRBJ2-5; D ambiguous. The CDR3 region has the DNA TGTGCCAGCAGCCCTAGATTGCGGGAGACCCAGTACTTC. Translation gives CASSPRLRETQYF.